The 10 T cell receptor beta chains listed next were all sequenced from one sample in a study of T cells expressing NK-cell markers. For each CDR3 protein, TCRdb gives one entry from its re-call of the 5' RACE reads, without DNA. The specimen's table records about 400,000 distinct CDR3 sequences. What was sequenced was blood T cells: a sorted CD56 or NKG2C T cell subset, CD4+ or CD8+ T cells, or bulk PBMC T cells (not recorded which). The source of these receptors is a woman aged 45-65 years in good health.

The gene calls are TRBV5-5 and TRBJ2-1. CDR1 is SGHKS, CDR2 YYEKEE, per germline (reference sequence). CDR3 length: 16 residues. CDR3 loop: CASSLRGGRLVNEQFF.

The chain is built from TRBV5-1 and TRBJ2-1. This CDR3 contains 16 residues. The germline V gene encodes CDR1 SGHRS and CDR2 YFSETQ. Here the CDR3 reads CASSLWSGSSYNEQFF. The full variable domain, in which reference TRBV5-1 and TRBJ2-1 provide the parts outside the CDR3, is KAGVTQTPRYLIKTRGQQVTLSCSPISGHRSVSWYQQTPGQGLQFLFEYFSETQRNKGNFPGRFSGRQFSNSRSEMNVSTLELGDSALYLCASSLWSGSSYNEQFFGPGTRLTVL.

The chain has TRBV3-1 and TRBJ2-2. CDR1 is LGHDT, CDR2 YNNKEL, per germline (reference sequence). The CDR3 spans 15 residues. CDR3 protein: CASSPWTNLAGELFF.

The rearrangement links TRBV20-1 to TRBJ2-1. The CDR3 totals 14 residues. Germline CDR1 is DFQATT and CDR2 is SNEGSKA (reference sequence). CDR3 in amino acids: CSADFFPKYNEQFF.

The chain joins TRBV14 to TRBJ2-1; lacking DNA, the TRBD2 call made by TCRdb goes unchecked. Per germline, CDR1 SGHDN and CDR2 FVKESK. CDR3 length: 16 residues. The chain's CDR3 is CASSQVAGVGHNEQFF.

The J gene is TRBJ2-1, the V gene TRBV18; TCRdb outputs TRBD2, but without DNA this stays unchecked. The CDR3 has 19 residues. Germline lookup yields CDR1 KGHSH and CDR2 LQKENI. The CDR3 sequence is CASSLNGLAGISSYNEQFF.

The CDR3 is CASSREPGLAVTDTQYF. The chain has TRBV5-1 and TRBJ2-3; lacking DNA, the TRBD2 call made by TCRdb goes unchecked. In germline, CDR1 is SGHRS, CDR2 YFSETQ. This CDR3 is 17 amino acids long.

The rearrangement joins TRBV12-3 or TRBV12-4 to TRBJ2-4; TCRdb indicates TRBD1, and absent DNA this call remains unverified. The length of the CDR3 is 17 residues. The CDR3 sequence: CASSLASGSGKGNIQYF.

This sequence joins TRBV11-2 and TRBJ1-2; TCRdb proposes TRBD1, but this gene call is untestable without DNA. The CDR3 length is 13 residues. Germline V gives CDR1 SGHAT, CDR2 FQNNGV. The chain's CDR3 is CASSRNRDYGYTF.

V usage is TRBV4-2 and J usage is TRBJ1-1. Per the germline V gene, CDR1 is LGHNA and CDR2 is YNFKEQ. This CDR3 region has 15 residues. Here the CDR3 reads CASSQDLVGGTEAFF.